The clone carrying this T cell receptor (beta chain) was picked up many times. The antigen remains unidentified. CDR1 SQVTM and CDR2 ANQGSEA come from the germline V gene. CDR3 length equals 15 residues. V lost 5 bases and J lost 2, with 17 bases in between. These data belong to a study of regulatory T cells in long-lasting Graves disease. In building TCR beta libraries, iRepertoire HTBI primers were used together with Arm-PCR of CDR3 regions. TCRdb fed the multiplex PCR reads into MiXCR, producing one record per CDR3 protein. This sample carries roughly 520,000 distinct CDR3 sequences, about 12% of them seen once, and the ten largest clones take more than 8%. Study-level points and caveats: Among the persistent patients, approximately 2,900 public clonotypes were shared, more than the 966 shared among new patients.

The time point denotes: newly diagnosed GD, antithyroid drugs for less than 3 months. PBMC-extracted RNA yielded the TCR library. This sample also belongs to another study, concerning T cells in Graves' hyperthyroidism and ophthalmopathy. That source notes: Based on clinical symptoms, serum thyroxine and TRAb, thyroid ultrasound and orbital computed tomography, diagnoses were reached. Most thyroid clonotypes that were expanded above 0.001 also turned up in blood.

Sequencing used peripheral blood mononuclear cells (PBMCs), obtained at new diagnosis, from a patient treated with antithyroid drugs. The chain links TRBV29-1 to TRBJ2-3, with TRBD2 as a possible D gene (5 bases). The sequence came from a woman aged 25 to 45 with Graves disease. CDR3 in DNA: TGCAGCGTTTGTTTCTCGGGATCTGCCACAGATACGCAGTATTTT. Translated: CSVCFSGSATDTQYF.